This T cell receptor beta chain was captured in a study of radiation and T cells in renal cell carcinoma. The time point denotes: blood 4 weeks post-SBRT, at nephrectomy. Treatment indicated: 15 Gy SBRT to primary tumor, nephrectomy 4 weeks later. After SBRT, blood was collected at 2 and 4 weeks, plus baseline. This CDR3 comprises 15 residues. Per the germline V gene, CDR1 is SGHRS and CDR2 is YFSETQ. V was shortened by 0 bases and J by 5 bases, with 14 bases between the two germline ends. Libraries were prepared by immunoSEQ multiplex PCR; TCRdb keeps only in-frame clonotypes and omits some of them. The table records roughly 170,000 clones, 88% of them present only once.

The chain uses TRBV5-1 and TRBJ2-5, with D maybe TRBD1 (6 bases). The sequence came from a woman aged 50 to 60 with renal cell carcinoma. This specimen was blood, taken from a patient whose treatment included radiotherapy and nephrectomy. CDR3 region: CASSLEGRGSETQYF. CDR3 nucleotides: TGCGCCAGCAGCTTGGAGGGCAGGGGATCCGAGACCCAGTACTTC.